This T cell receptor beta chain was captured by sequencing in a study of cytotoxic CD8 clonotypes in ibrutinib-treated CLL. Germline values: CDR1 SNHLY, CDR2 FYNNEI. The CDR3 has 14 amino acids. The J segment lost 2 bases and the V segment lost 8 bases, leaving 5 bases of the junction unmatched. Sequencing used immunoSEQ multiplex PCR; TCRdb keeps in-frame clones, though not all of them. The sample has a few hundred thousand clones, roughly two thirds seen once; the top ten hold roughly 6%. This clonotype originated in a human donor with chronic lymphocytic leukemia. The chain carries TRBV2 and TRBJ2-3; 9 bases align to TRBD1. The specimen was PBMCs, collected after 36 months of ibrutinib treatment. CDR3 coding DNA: TGTGCCAGCGAAGGGACAGGGCTCACAGATACGCAGTATTTT. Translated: CASEGTGLTDTQYF.